The 17 T cell receptor beta chains presented below share a single source sample, sequenced in a study of chemoradiotherapy in HPV16-positive cancers. The data were produced by immunoSEQ multiplex PCR, yet TCRdb's version contains in-frame clones alone and is incomplete. The sample consists of about 5,100 clones, just under 80% of them appearing once. The material sequenced was tumor tissue, taken from a patient who underwent chemoradiotherapy. These TCRs come from a human donor with HPV-associated anogenital cancer.

V and J are TRBV7-2 and TRBJ2-1; 10 nucleotides agree with TRBD1. The V gene's germline CDR1 is SGHTA and CDR2 FQGNSA. There are 14 residues in the CDR3. The trim removed 4 bases at V and 9 bases at J, leaving 6 bases unmatched. The CDR3 loop is CASSWGQGSGEQFF. In DNA form, the CDR3 reads TGTGCCAGCAGCTGGGGACAGGGGAGCGGTGAGCAGTTCTTC.

This clone appeared a single time. The V and J genes are TRBV10-2 and TRBJ2-5, with a tentative D call TRBD1 (7 bases). CDR1 is WSHSY, CDR2 SAAADI, per germline. The length of the CDR3 is 13 residues. V dropped 6 bases and J dropped 2 bases, with 10 bases sitting between them. CDR3 coding DNA: TGCGCCAGCAGGGAGGGACAGCAAGAGACCCAGTACTTC. Translated, it gives CASREGQQETQYF.

The V gene is TRBV19, the J gene TRBJ2-3; D gene uncertain. V was trimmed by 6 bases and J by 5 bases, leaving 9 bases between them. Per the germline V gene, CDR1 is LNHDA and CDR2 is SQIVND (reference sequence). The length of the CDR3 is 12 residues. The DNA for the CDR3 is TGTGCCAGTAGGTTGTCCGGAGATACGCAGTATTTT. Translation gives CASRLSGDTQYF.

The rearrangement uses TRBV28 and TRBJ2-2; D gene ambiguous. V lost 5 bases and J lost 5, with 21 bases in between. CDR3 size: 17 residues. CDR1 is MDHEN and CDR2 is SYDVKM in the germline V gene. The CDR3 protein is CASSPAAVGLRTGELFF. Here the CDR3 DNA reads TGTGCCAGCAGTCCTGCAGCCGTCGGTCTGCGTACCGGGGAGCTGTTTTTT.

This clone was picked up one time. This rearrangement joins TRBV5-1 to TRBJ1-4; perhaps TRBD1 as D (6 bases). There are 15 residues in the CDR3. Trimming took 0 bases from V and 8 from J, leaving 14 bases between them. Germline values: CDR1 SGHRS, CDR2 YFSETQ. The CDR3 here is CASSLGQGTSEKLFF. CDR3 DNA: TGCGCCAGCAGCTTGGGGCAGGGGACAAGCGAAAAACTGTTTTTT.

The chain has TRBV12-5 and TRBJ2-1; D ambiguous. Germline CDR1 is LGHNT and CDR2 is FRNRAP. V lost 4 bases to trimming and J lost 0 bases, with 7 bases between them. There are 14 residues in the CDR3. The CDR3 nucleotides read TGTGCTAGTGGTTCCAGGAGCTCCTACAATGAGCAGTTCTTC. It is translated as CASGSRSSYNEQFF.

This clone was seen only once. The chain is built from TRBV6-1 and TRBJ2-7; TRBD1 aligns across 9 bases. The V gene end was trimmed by 0 bases and the J gene end by 10 bases; junction bases not matched to a gene: 4. Germline CDR1 MNHNS, CDR2 SASEGT. This CDR3 spans 13 amino acids. The CDR3 here is CASSEAWDRVQYF. In DNA, the CDR3 is TGTGCCAGCAGTGAAGCTTGGGACAGGGTCCAGTACTTC.

A few counts support this clone. CDR3 nucleotide sequence: TGTGCCAGCAGCGCCGGACAGAACACCGGGGAGCTGTTTTTT. Translating gives CASSAGQNTGELFF. J is TRBJ2-2 and V is TRBV7-6; D is perhaps TRBD1 (5 bases). CDR1 is SGHVS, CDR2 FNYEAQ, per germline. V lost 5 bases, J lost 1 base, and 8 bases lay in between. This CDR3 region has 14 residues.

Relative to its sample, this clone is large. CDR3 region: CASSLALAGGSGEQFF. CDR3 nucleotide sequence: TGCGCCAGCAGCTTGGCCCTAGCGGGGGGGTCCGGTGAGCAGTTCTTC. The gene calls are TRBV5-1 and TRBJ2-1; 12 bases align to TRBD2. V lost 0 bases, J lost 9 bases, and 7 bases stayed unmatched. The CDR3 is made up of 16 amino acids. CDR1 and CDR2 from the germline V gene are SGHRS and YFSETQ.

This sequence joins TRBV27 and TRBJ2-5; 10 nucleotides match TRBD2. The CDR3 has 15 amino acids. Germline CDR1 is MNHEY and CDR2 is SMNVEV (reference sequence). V lost 5 bases and J lost 5; bases outside the gene matches: 8. In DNA form, the CDR3 reads TGTGCCAGCAGTGACCCCAGCGGGGGGGAGGAGACCCAGTACTTC. Translation: CASSDPSGGEETQYF.

This clone turned up a few times. The rearrangement links TRBV6-1 to TRBJ1-5, with 7 bases matching TRBD1. Trimming at V came to 3 bases and at J to 0 bases, leaving 8 bases not matched to a gene. This CDR3 is 17 amino acids long. Looked up from germline, CDR1 is MNHNS and CDR2 is SASEGT. CDR3 in DNA: TGTGCCAGCAGTGAGTTCGGGACAGCTTATAGCAATCAGCCCCAGCATTTT. It yields the protein CASSEFGTAYSNQPQHF.

CDR3 loop: CASSLVRARLEETQYF. In DNA form, the CDR3 reads TGTGCCAGCAGCTTAGTCCGGGCCAGGCTGGAGGAGACCCAGTACTTC. This sequence joins TRBV7-2 and TRBJ2-5; D not certain. CDR3 length: 16 residues. V was trimmed by 1 base and J by 5 bases, leaving 17 bases between them. The germline CDR1 and CDR2 sequences are SGHTA and FQGNSA.

The genes are TRBV27 and TRBJ2-7, with 8 nucleotides matching TRBD1. This CDR3 contains 15 residues. V dropped 4 bases and J dropped 0; count of bases not matched to a gene: 5. Per the germline V gene, CDR1 is MNHEY and CDR2 is SMNVEV (reference sequence). The CDR3 DNA is TGTGCCAGCAGTTCCCAGGACAGGGACTCCTACGAGCAGTACTTC. Translation gives CASSSQDRDSYEQYF.

The V gene is TRBV7-2, the J gene TRBJ2-7; no clear D. V lost 4 bases and J lost 6, with 13 bases in between. The CDR3 contains 13 residues. CDR1 and CDR2 from the germline V gene are SGHTA and FQGNSA. The DNA of the CDR3 is TGTGCCAGCAGCTCCACGCAGACCGGCGAGCAGTACTTC. Encoded protein: CASSSTQTGEQYF.

Comment on this clone: Other DNA variants within this sample encode the same CDR3. The chain recombines TRBV14 with TRBJ2-7, with D maybe TRBD1 (5 bases). Per the germline V gene, CDR1 is SGHDN and CDR2 is FVKESK. The CDR3 length is 15 residues. The V end lost 0 bases, the J end lost 10 bases, and 19 bases lay between the germline ends. The CDR3 DNA reads as TGTGCCAGCAGCCAAGAACAACAGGCCGGGTCAGAACAGTACTTC. Protein product: CASSQEQQAGSEQYF. Drawing the rest from reference TRBV14 and TRBJ2-7, the complete variable domain is EAGVTQFPSHSVIEKGQTVTLRCDPISGHDNLYWYRRVMGKEIKFLLHFVKESKQDESGMPNNRFLAERTGGTYSTLKVQPAELEDSGVYFCASSQEQQAGSEQYFGPGTRLTVT.

The J gene is TRBJ2-7, the V gene TRBV13, with no clear D. From germline, CDR1 is PRHDT and CDR2 FYEKMQ (reference sequence). Trimming took off 5 bases at V and 0 bases at J, with 2 bases between the two ends. The CDR3 extends over 11 amino acids. The CDR3: CASSLSYEQYF. CDR3 nucleotide sequence: TGTGCCAGCAGCCTCTCCTACGAGCAGTACTTC.

This clone appeared a few times. Relative to the germline gene, one junction end is altered; a read error may explain this. The rearrangement joins TRBV27 to TRBJ2-7; D not resolved. The CDR3 runs 14 residues. Germline CDR1 reads MNHEY; CDR2 reads SMNVEV (reference sequence). The CDR3 coding sequence is TGTGCCAGCAGTCTATCCGTCTTGCGTTACGAGCAGTACTTC. It encodes CASSLSVLRYEQYF.